This T cell receptor (beta chain) was observed in a study of neurological immune-mediated disorders. This clonotype showed up many times. Its cognate antigen is unknown. Trimming removed 1 base from V and 3 bases from J; junction bases left unmatched: 8. CDR3 size: 16 residues. Germline V CDR1 and CDR2: DFQATT, SNEGSKA (reference sequence). TCRdb reprocessed the 5' RACE reads via MiXCR and lists one record per CDR3 protein. The sample lists some 46,000 distinct CDR3 sequences; less than 5% were seen once. Whole-study results and caveats: Subjects shared no identical expanded-clone CDR3 amino acid sequences, suggesting private TCR-beta repertoires in all groups.

The unsorted libraries were prepared from 2 million PBMCs (stored at -80 C). The V call is TRBV20-1, the J call TRBJ2-3, with TRBD2 identical over 9 bases. The sequence was collected from a woman between 55 and 75 years old with multiple sclerosis. Sequencing was performed on PBMCs. The CDR3 loop reads CSARALGLAQTDTQYF. DNA of the CDR3: TGCAGTGCTAGAGCCCTCGGACTAGCGCAAACAGATACGCAGTATTTT.